The 10 T cell receptor beta chains below all came from one sample that was sequenced in a study of blood T cells in healthy people across ages. The authors ran a second PCR of about 7 to 11 cycles using a sample-barcoded 5' primer and a J-beta primer mix. MiXCR was run by TCRdb on the 5' RACE reads, yielding one entry per CDR3 protein. The data contain about 680,000 distinct CDR3 sequences, around half of them singletons. Sequenced material: blood. Every receptor here comes from a woman aged 60-70 years in good health.

This clonotype appeared a few times. This chain links TRBV10-3 with TRBJ1-2; 7 nucleotides agree with TRBD1. Trimming removed 0 bases from V and 4 bases from J; junction bases left unmatched: 2. The CDR3 extends over 14 amino acids. Germline lookup yields CDR1 ENHRY and CDR2 SYGVKD. CDR3: CAISESRQGYGYTF. CDR3 bases: TGTGCCATCAGTGAGTCGAGACAGGGCTATGGCTACACCTTC.

This clonotype was detected ten times or more. This may be a read error, as it is one base from a much larger clone. The rearrangement links TRBV7-2 to TRBJ2-7, with D unclear. The V gene's germline CDR1 is SGHTA and CDR2 FQGNSA. Trimming removed 3 bases at V and 7 bases at J, with 10 bases between. CDR3 length: 12 residues. The CDR3 DNA reads as TGTGCCAGCAGCTTCGTCGGGTATGAGCAGTACTTC. Amino acids: CASSFVGYEQYF. The entire variable domain, with the rest obtained from reference TRBV7-2 and TRBJ2-7, is as follows: GAGVSQSPSNKVTEKGKDVELRCDPISGHTALYWYRQSLGQGLEFLIYFQGNSAPDKSGLPSDRFSAERTGGSVSTLTIQRTQQEDSAVYLCASSFVGYEQYFGPGTRLTVT.

The chain links TRBV18 to TRBJ2-5, with unresolved D. Trimming removed 3 bases from V and 0 bases from J, with 14 bases in between. The CDR3 has 16 amino acids. Germline CDR1 reads KGHSH; CDR2 reads LQKENI. CDR3 in amino acids: CASSPTLGINQETQYF. CDR3 in DNA: TGTGCCAGCTCACCCACACTGGGGATTAACCAAGAGACCCAGTACTTC.

The chain is built from TRBV28 and TRBJ2-2; D might be TRBD2 (5 bases). The CDR3 runs 13 residues. V shed 7 bases and J shed 6 bases, with 12 bases lying between them. CDR1 and CDR2 (germline): MDHEN, SYDVKM. CDR3 nucleotides: TGTGCCAGCAATTTTCGGGGTCCCGGGGAGCTGTTTTTT. It specifies CASNFRGPGELFF.

The chain has TRBV7-2 and TRBJ2-5; possibly TRBD1 for D (6 bases). V gave up 1 base and J gave up 7 bases, with 13 bases separating them. The length of the CDR3 is 14 residues. The germline CDR1 and CDR2 sequences are SGHTA and FQGNSA. The CDR3 loop is CASSLGTGLGTQYF. DNA of the CDR3: TGTGCCAGCAGCTTAGGCACAGGGCTGGGGACCCAGTACTTC.

This clonotype was observed a few times. This chain links TRBV28 with TRBJ2-7; D possibly corresponds to TRBD2 (6 bases). This CDR3 is 14 amino acids long. The germline gives CDR1 MDHEN, CDR2 SYDVKM. The V end was cut by 4 bases, the J end by 5 bases, with 15 bases between. DNA for the CDR3: TGTGCCAGCAGTTCCCCGACTAGATCCGACGAGCAGTACTTC. Its translation: CASSSPTRSDEQYF.

This clonotype occurred many times. V gene TRBV29-1 combines with J gene TRBJ2-2; 8 bases agree with TRBD1. The trim removed 4 bases at V and 5 bases at J, leaving 9 bases unmatched. CDR3 length equals 15 residues. Germline assignment: CDR1 SQVTM and CDR2 ANQGSEA. The CDR3 here is CSVGRNTGGTGELFF. CDR3 in DNA: TGCAGCGTTGGGAGGAACACAGGGGGGACCGGGGAGCTGTTTTTT.

Details on this clonotype: At one of its ends the junction is not consistent with the germline gene, which may arise from a read error. The rearrangement links TRBV12-3 or TRBV12-4 to TRBJ2-3; the D gene is possibly TRBD2 (5 bases). The CDR3 extends over 15 amino acids. The CDR3 region has the DNA TGTGCCAGCAGTTTAGGCAAAGTGCTAGCAGATGCGCAGTATTTT. Its translation: CASSLGKVLADAQYF.

The V call is TRBV21-1, the J call TRBJ1-2. TRBV21-1 is marked as a pseudogene. The CDR3 contains 15 residues. The CDR3 DNA sequence: TGTGCCAGCGGCAAAAGTCCAGGGATTTGCTATGGCTACACCTTC. This gives the protein CASGKSPGICYGYTF.

The sample holds a few counts of this clonotype. The chain carries TRBV5-6 and TRBJ2-1, with 12 positions matching TRBD2. The CDR3 totals 16 residues. V was clipped by 4 bases and J by 8 bases; unmatched bases: 10. Germline loops: CDR1 SGHDT, CDR2 YYEEEE. The CDR3, as DNA: TGTGCCAGCAGCCCGGGTGGACTAGCGGGATTCTATGAGCAGTTCTTC. It yields the protein CASSPGGLAGFYEQFF. Based on the CDR3 plus reference TRBV5-6 and TRBJ2-1, the full variable domain is DAGVTQSPTHLIKTRGQQVTLRCSPKSGHDTVSWYQQALGQGPQFIFQYYEEEERQRGNFPDRFSGHQFPNYSSELNVNALLLGDSALYLCASSPGGLAGFYEQFFGPGTRLTVL.